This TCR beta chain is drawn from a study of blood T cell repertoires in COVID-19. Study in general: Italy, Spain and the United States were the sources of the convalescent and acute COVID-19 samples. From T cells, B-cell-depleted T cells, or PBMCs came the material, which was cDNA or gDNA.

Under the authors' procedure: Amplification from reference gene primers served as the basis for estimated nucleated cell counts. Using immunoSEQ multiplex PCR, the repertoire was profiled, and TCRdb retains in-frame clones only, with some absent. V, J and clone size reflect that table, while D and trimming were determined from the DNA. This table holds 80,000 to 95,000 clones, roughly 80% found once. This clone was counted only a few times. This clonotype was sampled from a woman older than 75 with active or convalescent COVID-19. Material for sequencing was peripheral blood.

The CDR3 coding sequence is TGTGCCAGCAGTGAAGGGCCAGGGGCGACCTACGAGCAGTACTTC. It codes for CASSEGPGATYEQYF. This rearrangement joins TRBV6-1 to TRBJ2-7, with a weak D call TRBD1 (6 bases). The CDR3 has 15 residues. With 1 base removed from V and 2 bases from J, the gap between germline ends came to 12 bases. CDR1 is MNHNS, CDR2 SASEGT, per germline.